The T cell receptor (beta chain) under discussion was sequenced for a study of neoadjuvant nivolumab and ipilimumab in lung cancer. Study conclusions and caveats: Compared with tumor-adjacent uninvolved lung, resected tumors showed greater richness and clonality. From pretherapy to surgery, tumor richness and clonality rose with dual therapy. Pathologic regression was not significantly tied to TCR clonality.

Trimming removed 1 base at V and 10 bases at J, with 13 bases between. This CDR3 spans 13 amino acids. Per germline, CDR1 MNHNS and CDR2 SASEGT. Some clones are missing from TCRdb's copy, which holds only in-frame ones; the method was immunoSEQ multiplex PCR. The sample includes some 50,000 clones, 85% to 90% of them seen just once. A remark on this clone: Its antigen is not known.

The source material was blood, sampled before neoadjuvant nivolumab, alone or with ipilimumab. The chain joins TRBV6-1 to TRBJ1-1; D possibly corresponds to TRBD1 (5 bases). This clonotype was obtained from an adult with non-small cell lung cancer. Some clones in this sample may be carry-over from other donors' samples. CDR3 protein: CASSEGAGTGAFF. CDR3 nucleotides: TGTGCCAGCAGTGAAGGGGCAGGGACCGGAGCTTTCTTT.